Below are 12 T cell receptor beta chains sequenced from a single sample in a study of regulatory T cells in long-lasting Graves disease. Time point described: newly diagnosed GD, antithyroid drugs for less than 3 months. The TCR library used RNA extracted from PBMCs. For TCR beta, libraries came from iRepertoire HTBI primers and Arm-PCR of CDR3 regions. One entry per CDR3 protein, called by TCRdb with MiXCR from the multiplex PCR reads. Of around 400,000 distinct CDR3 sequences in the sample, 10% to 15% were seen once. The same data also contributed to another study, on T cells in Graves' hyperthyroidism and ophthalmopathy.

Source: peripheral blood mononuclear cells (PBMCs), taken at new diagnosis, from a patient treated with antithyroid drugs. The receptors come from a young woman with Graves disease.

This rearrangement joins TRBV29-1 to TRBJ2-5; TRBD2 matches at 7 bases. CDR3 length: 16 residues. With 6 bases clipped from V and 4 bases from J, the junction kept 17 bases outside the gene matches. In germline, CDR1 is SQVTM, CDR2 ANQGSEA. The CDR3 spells CSVLWEGRPRRETQYF. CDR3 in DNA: TGCAGCGTCCTCTGGGAGGGGCGTCCGAGAAGAGAGACCCAGTACTTC. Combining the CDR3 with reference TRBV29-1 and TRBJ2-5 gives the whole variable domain SAVISQKPSRDICQRGTSLTIQCQVDSQVTMMFWYRQQPGQSLTLIATANQGSEATYESGFVIDKFPISRPNLTFSTLTVSNMSPEDSSIYLCSVLWEGRPRRETQYFGPGTRLLVL.

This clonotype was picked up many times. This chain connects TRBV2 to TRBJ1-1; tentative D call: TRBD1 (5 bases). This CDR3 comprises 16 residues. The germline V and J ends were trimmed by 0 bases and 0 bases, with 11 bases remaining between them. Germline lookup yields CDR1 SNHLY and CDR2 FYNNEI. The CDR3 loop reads CASSEAPEGMNTEAFF. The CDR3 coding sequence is TGTGCCAGCAGTGAAGCGCCCGAGGGGATGAACACTGAAGCTTTCTTT.

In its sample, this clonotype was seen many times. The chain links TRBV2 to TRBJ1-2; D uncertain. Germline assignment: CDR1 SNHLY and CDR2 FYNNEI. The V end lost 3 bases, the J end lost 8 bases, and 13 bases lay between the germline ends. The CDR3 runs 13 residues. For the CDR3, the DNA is TGTGCCAGCAGTGAGGGGAATGGCTTCGGCTACACCTTC. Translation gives CASSEGNGFGYTF.

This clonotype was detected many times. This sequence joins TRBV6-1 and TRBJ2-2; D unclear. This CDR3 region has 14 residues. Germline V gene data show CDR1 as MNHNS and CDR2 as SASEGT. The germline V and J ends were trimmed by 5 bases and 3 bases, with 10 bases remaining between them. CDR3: CASSLLVDTGELFF. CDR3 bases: TGTGCCAGCAGTCTCCTAGTAGACACCGGGGAGCTGTTTTTT.

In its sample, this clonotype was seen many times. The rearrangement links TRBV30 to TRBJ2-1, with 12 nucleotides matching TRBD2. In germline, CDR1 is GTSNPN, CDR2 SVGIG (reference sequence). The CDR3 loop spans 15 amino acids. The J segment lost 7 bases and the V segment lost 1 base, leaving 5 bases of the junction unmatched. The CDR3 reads CAWSARLAGVNEQFF. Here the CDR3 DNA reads TGTGCCTGGAGTGCTCGACTAGCGGGAGTTAATGAGCAGTTCTTC.

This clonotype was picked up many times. CDR3 DNA: TGCGCCAGCAGCGGGGACGGCAATAATTCACCCCTCCACTTT. Encoded protein: CASSGDGNNSPLHF. V is TRBV5-1 and J is TRBJ1-6; maybe TRBD1 (5 bases). Trimming shortened V by 4 bases and J by 5 bases, and 10 bases separated the two germline ends. The CDR3 sequence is 14 residues long. Looked up from germline, CDR1 is SGHRS and CDR2 is YFSETQ.

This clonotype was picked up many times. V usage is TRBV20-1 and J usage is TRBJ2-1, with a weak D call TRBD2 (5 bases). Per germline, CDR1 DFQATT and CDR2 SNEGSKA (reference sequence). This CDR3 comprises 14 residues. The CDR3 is CRVPFSDPAGEQFF. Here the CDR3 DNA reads TGCAGGGTACCGTTTAGCGACCCCGCGGGTGAGCAGTTCTTC.

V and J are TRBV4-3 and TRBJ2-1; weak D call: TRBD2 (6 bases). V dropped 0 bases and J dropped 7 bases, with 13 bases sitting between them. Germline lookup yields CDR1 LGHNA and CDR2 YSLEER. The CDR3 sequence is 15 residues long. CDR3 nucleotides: TGCGCCAGCAGCCAAGATGGAGGGTTTGCGAATGAGCAGTTCTTC. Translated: CASSQDGGFANEQFF.

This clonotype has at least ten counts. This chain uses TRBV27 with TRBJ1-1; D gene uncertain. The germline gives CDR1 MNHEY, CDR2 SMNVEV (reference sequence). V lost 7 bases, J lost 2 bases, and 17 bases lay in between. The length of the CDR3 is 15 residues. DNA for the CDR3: TGTGCCAGCACTCTGGGGTCGACGGGTAACACTGAAGCTTTCTTT. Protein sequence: CASTLGSTGNTEAFF.

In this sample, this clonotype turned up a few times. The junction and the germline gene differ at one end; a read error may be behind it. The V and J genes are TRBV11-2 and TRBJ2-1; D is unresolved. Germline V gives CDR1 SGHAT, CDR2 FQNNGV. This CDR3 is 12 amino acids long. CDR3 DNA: TGCGCCAGCAGCCAAGATTTGGCTGAGCAGTTCTTC. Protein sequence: CASSQDLAEQFF.

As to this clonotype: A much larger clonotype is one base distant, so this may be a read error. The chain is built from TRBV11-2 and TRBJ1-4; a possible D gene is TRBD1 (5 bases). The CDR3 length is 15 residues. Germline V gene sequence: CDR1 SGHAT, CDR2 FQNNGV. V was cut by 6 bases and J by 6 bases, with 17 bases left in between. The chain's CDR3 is CASRSWGPTYEKLFF. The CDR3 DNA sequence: TGTGCCAGCAGGTCCTGGGGACCCACATATGAAAAACTGTTTTTT.

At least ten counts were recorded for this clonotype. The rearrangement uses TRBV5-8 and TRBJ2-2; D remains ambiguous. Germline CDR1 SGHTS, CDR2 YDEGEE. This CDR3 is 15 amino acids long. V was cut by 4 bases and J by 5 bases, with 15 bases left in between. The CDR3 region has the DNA TGTGCCAGCAGCCCCGCCGGGTTGCAGACCGGGGAGCTGTTTTTT. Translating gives CASSPAGLQTGELFF.